Following are 11 T cell receptor beta chains from one sample sequenced in a study of T-cell memory formation after mild COVID-19. TCRdb ran MiXCR on the 5' RACE reads and lists one entry per CDR3 protein. The sample includes around 500,000 distinct CDR3 sequences, roughly 18% seen only once; the top ten take more than 9%. Input material: PBMCs or a T cell subset sorted from them (not recorded which). The receptors were gathered from an adult woman who had mild COVID-19 (a few samples of this study predate the infection). Cell type and time point are not known.

V gene TRBV4-1 combines with J gene TRBJ2-7; TRBD2 matches 7 bases. Germline-derived CDR1 and CDR2 are MGHRA and YSYEKL. The V and J ends lost 3 bases and 3 bases, in that order; junction bases with no gene match: 5. This CDR3 has 14 amino acids. CDR3 sequence (DNA): TGCGCCAGCAGCCAGGGTAGCGGGTTCTACGAGCAGTACTTC. Amino acids: CASSQGSGFYEQYF.

This clonotype occurred many times. This chain links TRBV20-1 with TRBJ2-3; tentatively, D is TRBD2 (6 bases). The CDR3 consists of 14 residues. Germline V gives CDR1 DFQATT, CDR2 SNEGSKA (reference sequence). With 3 bases removed from V and 3 bases from J, the gap between germline ends came to 13 bases. CDR3 protein: CSASLTSSTDTQYF. CDR3 nucleotides: TGCAGTGCTAGCCTTACTAGCTCTACAGATACGCAGTATTTT.

The chain combines TRBV5-1 with TRBJ1-5; 7 bases fit TRBD1. The V gene's germline CDR1 is SGHRS and CDR2 YFSETQ. V gave up 4 bases and J gave up 4 bases; unmatched junction bases: 8. This CDR3 contains 15 residues. CDR3 in amino acids: CASSSAGQRNQPQHF. The CDR3 DNA is TGCGCCAGCAGCAGCGCGGGACAGAGAAATCAGCCCCAGCATTTT.

The chain carries TRBV27 and TRBJ1-5, with D hard to call. V was trimmed by 1 base and J by 0 bases, leaving 7 bases between them. The CDR3 length is 15 residues. Looked up from germline, CDR1 is MNHEY and CDR2 is SMNVEV (reference sequence). CDR3 sequence reads: CASSLFPVSNQPQHF. CDR3 coding DNA: TGTGCCAGCAGTTTATTCCCGGTTAGCAATCAGCCCCAGCATTTT.

The V call is TRBV5-5, the J call TRBJ2-5, with D unclear. Germline CDR1 reads SGHKS; CDR2 reads YYEKEE (reference sequence). V was trimmed by 0 bases and J by 5 bases, leaving 8 bases between them. This CDR3 region has 13 residues. CDR3 in amino acids: CASSLVALETQYF. CDR3 nucleotide sequence: TGTGCCAGCAGCTTGGTAGCCCTGGAGACCCAGTACTTC. The full variable domain, rest sourced from reference TRBV5-5 and TRBJ2-5, is DAGVTQSPTHLIKTRGQQVTLRCSPISGHKSVSWYQQVLGQGPQFIFQYYEKEERGRGNFPDRFSARQFPNYSSELNVNALLLGDSALYLCASSLVALETQYFGPGTRLLVL.

About this clonotype itself: At one boundary the junction diverges from the germline segment, which might be a read error. The rearrangement uses TRBV12-3 or TRBV12-4 and TRBJ2-1, with D possibly TRBD2 on 6 matching bases. The length of the CDR3 is 17 residues. This chain's CDR3 is CASSSRGGGPLANKQFF. CDR3 nucleotide sequence: TGTGCCAGCAGTTCCCGGGGAGGAGGGCCCCTTGCCAATAAGCAGTTCTTC.

The chain is built from TRBV12-3 or TRBV12-4 and TRBJ1-1, with TRBD1 as a possible D gene (5 bases). Trimming cost V 6 bases and J 5 bases, with 22 bases left between them. The CDR3 is made up of 16 amino acids. CDR3 protein: CASSLPVGGWSTEAFF. The CDR3 DNA reads as TGTGCCAGCAGCCTCCCCGTCGGGGGTTGGTCGACTGAAGCTTTCTTT.

This clonotype was picked up a small number of times. This sequence joins TRBV19 and TRBJ2-2; 10 nucleotides agree with TRBD1. J lost 3 bases, V lost 6 bases, and 7 bases had no gene match. The germline gives CDR1 LNHDA, CDR2 SQIVND (reference sequence). This CDR3 has 16 residues. The CDR3 protein is CASRTAGTGDTGELFF. The CDR3 DNA reads as TGTGCCAGTAGAACCGCCGGGACAGGGGACACCGGGGAGCTGTTTTTT.

This clonotype was counted a few times. This rearrangement joins TRBV19 to TRBJ1-6; possibly TRBD1 for D (5 bases). V was trimmed by 8 bases and J by 5 bases, leaving 13 bases between them. Germline V gene data show CDR1 as LNHDA and CDR2 as SQIVND (reference sequence). This CDR3 contains 14 residues. DNA for the CDR3: TGTGCCAGTGGAACCAGGGAGAATAATTCACCCCTCCACTTT. Protein: CASGTRENNSPLHF.

The rearrangement uses TRBV15 and TRBJ2-2; 9 positions match TRBD1. The germline gives CDR1 LNHNV, CDR2 YYDKDF (reference sequence). V gave up 1 base and J gave up 5 bases; unmatched junction bases: 8. CDR3 length equals 17 residues. CDR3 sequence (DNA): TGTGCCACCAGCAGAGCGCGTCCGGGACAGGGAACCGGGGAGCTGTTTTTT. This translates into CATSRARPGQGTGELFF.

The chain employs TRBV5-4 and TRBJ2-1, with 8 bases matching TRBD2. The CDR3 has 13 amino acids. The V gene's germline CDR1 is SGHNT and CDR2 YYREEE (reference sequence). The V gene end was trimmed by 0 bases and the J gene end by 14 bases; junction bases not matched to a gene: 7. The CDR3 reads CASSLAQRENEFF. DNA of the CDR3: TGTGCCAGCAGCTTGGCCCAGCGGGAGAATGAGTTCTTC. Supplemented by reference TRBV5-4 and TRBJ2-1, the full variable domain reads ETGVTQSPTHLIKTRGQQVTLRCSSQSGHNTVSWYQQALGQGPQFIFQYYREEENGRGNFPPRFSGLQFPNYSSELNVNALELDDSALYLCASSLAQRENEFFGPGTRLTVL.